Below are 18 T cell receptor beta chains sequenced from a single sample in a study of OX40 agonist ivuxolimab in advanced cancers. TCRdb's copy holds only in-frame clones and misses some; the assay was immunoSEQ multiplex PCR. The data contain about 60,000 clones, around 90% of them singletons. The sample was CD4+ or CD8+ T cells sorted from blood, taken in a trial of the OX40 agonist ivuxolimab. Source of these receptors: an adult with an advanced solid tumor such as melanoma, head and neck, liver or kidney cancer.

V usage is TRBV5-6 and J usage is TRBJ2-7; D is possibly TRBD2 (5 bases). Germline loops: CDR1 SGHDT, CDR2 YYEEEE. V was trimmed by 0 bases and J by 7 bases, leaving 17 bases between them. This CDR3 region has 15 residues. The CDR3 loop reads CASSLVPDGGWEQYF. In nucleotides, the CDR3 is TGTGCCAGCAGCTTGGTTCCGGACGGAGGTTGGGAGCAGTACTTC. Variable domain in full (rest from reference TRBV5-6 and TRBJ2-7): DAGVTQSPTHLIKTRGQQVTLRCSPKSGHDTVSWYQQALGQGPQFIFQYYEEEERQRGNFPDRFSGHQFPNYSSELNVNALLLGDSALYLCASSLVPDGGWEQYFGPGTRLTVT.

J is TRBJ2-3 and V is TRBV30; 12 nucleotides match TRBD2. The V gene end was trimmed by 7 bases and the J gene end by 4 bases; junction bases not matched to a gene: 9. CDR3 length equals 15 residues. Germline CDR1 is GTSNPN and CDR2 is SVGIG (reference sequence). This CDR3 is CASDLAGGPSDTQYF. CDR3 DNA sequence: TGTGCCTCAGATCTAGCGGGAGGGCCTTCAGATACGCAGTATTTT. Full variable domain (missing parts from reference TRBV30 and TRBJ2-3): SQTIHQWPATLVQPVGSPLSLECTVEGTSNPNLYWYRQAAGRGLQLLFYSVGIGQISSEVPQNLSASRPQDRQFILSSKKLLLSDSGFYLCASDLAGGPSDTQYFGPGTRLTVL.

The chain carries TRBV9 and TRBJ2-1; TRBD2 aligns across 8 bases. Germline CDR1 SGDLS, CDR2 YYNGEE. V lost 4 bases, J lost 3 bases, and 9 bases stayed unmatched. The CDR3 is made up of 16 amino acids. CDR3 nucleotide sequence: TGTGCCAGCAGCCCGGGGGGAGCGGGAGACTACAATGAGCAGTTCTTC. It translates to CASSPGGAGDYNEQFF.

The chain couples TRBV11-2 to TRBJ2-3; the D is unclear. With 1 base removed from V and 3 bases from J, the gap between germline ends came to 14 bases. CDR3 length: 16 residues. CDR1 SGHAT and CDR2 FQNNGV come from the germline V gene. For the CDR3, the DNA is TGTGCCAGCAGCTTAGTTTACCGGGTACAGACAGATACGCAGTATTTT. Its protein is CASSLVYRVQTDTQYF.

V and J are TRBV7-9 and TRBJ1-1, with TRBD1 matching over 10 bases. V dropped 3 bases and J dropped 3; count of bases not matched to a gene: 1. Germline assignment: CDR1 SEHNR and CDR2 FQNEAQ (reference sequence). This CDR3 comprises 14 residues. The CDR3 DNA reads TGTGCCAGCAGCTTTGGACAGGGGGACACTGAAGCTTTCTTT. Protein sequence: CASSFGQGDTEAFF.

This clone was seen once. CDR3 DNA: TGTGCCAGCAGTTATAGGTACGGCGCCCATGAGCAGTTCTTC. It codes for CASSYRYGAHEQFF. This chain connects TRBV27 to TRBJ2-1; D gene unclear. V lost 4 bases, J lost 8 bases, and 15 bases lay in between. This CDR3 has 14 amino acids. Germline V lookup: CDR1 MNHEY, CDR2 SMNVEV (reference sequence).

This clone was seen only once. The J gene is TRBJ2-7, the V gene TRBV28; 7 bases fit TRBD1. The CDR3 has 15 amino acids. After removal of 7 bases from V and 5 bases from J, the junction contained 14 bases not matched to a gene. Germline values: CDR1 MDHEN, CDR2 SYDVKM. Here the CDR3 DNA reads TGTGCCAGCACCAGAGGTCGAGGGGGCCTCAACGAGCAGTACTTC. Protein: CASTRGRGGLNEQYF. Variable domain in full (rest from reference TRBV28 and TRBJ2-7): DVKVTQSSRYLVKRTGEKVFLECVQDMDHENMFWYRQDPGLGLRLIYFSYDVKMKEKGDIPEGYSVSREKKERFSLILESASTNQTSMYLCASTRGRGGLNEQYFGPGTRLTVT.

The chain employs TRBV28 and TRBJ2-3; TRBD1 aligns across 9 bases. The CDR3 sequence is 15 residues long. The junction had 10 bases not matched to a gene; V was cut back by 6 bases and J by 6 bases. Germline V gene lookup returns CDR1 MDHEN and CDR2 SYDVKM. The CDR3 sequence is CASRKPGQGTDTQYF. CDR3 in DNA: TGTGCCAGCAGGAAACCGGGACAGGGAACTGATACGCAGTATTTT. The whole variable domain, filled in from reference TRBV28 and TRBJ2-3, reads DVKVTQSSRYLVKRTGEKVFLECVQDMDHENMFWYRQDPGLGLRLIYFSYDVKMKEKGDIPEGYSVSREKKERFSLILESASTNQTSMYLCASRKPGQGTDTQYFGPGTRLTVL.

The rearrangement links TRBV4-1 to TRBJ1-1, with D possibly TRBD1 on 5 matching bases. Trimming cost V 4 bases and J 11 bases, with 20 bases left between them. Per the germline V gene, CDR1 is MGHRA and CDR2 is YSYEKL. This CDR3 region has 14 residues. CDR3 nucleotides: TGCGCCAGCAGCCCGCTCGTTGACAGCGTGAGGGCTTTCTTT. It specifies CASSPLVDSVRAFF.

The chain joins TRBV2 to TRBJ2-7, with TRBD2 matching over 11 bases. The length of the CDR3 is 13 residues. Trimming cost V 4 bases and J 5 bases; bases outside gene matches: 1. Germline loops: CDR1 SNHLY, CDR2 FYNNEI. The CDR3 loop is CASSALAGDEQYF. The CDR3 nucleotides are TGTGCCAGCAGTGCACTAGCGGGAGACGAGCAGTACTTC.

This CDR3 is CASSQEGYMNTEAFF. CDR3 in DNA: TGCGCCAGCAGCCAAGAAGGATACATGAACACTGAAGCTTTCTTT. The chain carries TRBV4-3 and TRBJ1-1; unclear D gene. V lost 0 bases and J lost 0, with 8 bases in between. This CDR3 is 15 amino acids long. Germline CDR1 LGHNA, CDR2 YSLEER.

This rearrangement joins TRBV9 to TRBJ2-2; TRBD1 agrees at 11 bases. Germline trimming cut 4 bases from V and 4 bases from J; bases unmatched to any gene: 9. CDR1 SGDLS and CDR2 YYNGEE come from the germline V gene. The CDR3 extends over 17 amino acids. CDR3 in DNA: TGTGCCAGCAGCAACCACCGGGACAGGGGGTTCACCGGGGAGCTGTTTTTT. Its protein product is CASSNHRDRGFTGELFF.

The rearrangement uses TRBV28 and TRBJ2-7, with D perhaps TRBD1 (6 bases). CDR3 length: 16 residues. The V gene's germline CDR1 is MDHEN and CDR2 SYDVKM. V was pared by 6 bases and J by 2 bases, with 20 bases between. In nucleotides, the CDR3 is TGTGCCAGCAGGTACAGGGATCGGGACACTACCTACGAGCAGTACTTC. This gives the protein CASRYRDRDTTYEQYF.

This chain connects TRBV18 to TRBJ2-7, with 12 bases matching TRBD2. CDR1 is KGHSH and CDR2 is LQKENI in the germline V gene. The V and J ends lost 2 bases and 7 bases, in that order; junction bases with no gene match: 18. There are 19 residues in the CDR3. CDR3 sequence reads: CASSPSGTGFGLAGWEQYF. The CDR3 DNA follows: TGTGCCAGCTCACCATCCGGGACAGGGTTTGGACTAGCGGGATGGGAGCAGTACTTC.

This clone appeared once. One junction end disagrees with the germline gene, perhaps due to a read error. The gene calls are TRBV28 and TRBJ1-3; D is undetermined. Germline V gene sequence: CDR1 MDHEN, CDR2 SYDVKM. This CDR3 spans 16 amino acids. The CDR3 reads CASSFPASLAGNTTYF. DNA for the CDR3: TGTGCCAGCAGTTTCCCTGCATCGTTGGCTGGAAACACCACATATTTT.

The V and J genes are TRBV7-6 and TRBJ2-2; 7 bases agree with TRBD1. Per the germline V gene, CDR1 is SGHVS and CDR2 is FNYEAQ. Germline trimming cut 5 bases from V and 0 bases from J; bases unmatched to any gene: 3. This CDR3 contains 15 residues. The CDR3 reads CASSPGTANTGELFF. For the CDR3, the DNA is TGTGCCAGCAGCCCCGGGACAGCGAACACCGGGGAGCTGTTTTTT.

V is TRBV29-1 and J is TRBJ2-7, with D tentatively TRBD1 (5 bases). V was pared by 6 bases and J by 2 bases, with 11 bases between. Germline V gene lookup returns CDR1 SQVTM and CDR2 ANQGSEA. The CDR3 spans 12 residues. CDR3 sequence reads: CSVIGQTYEQYF. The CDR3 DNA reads TGCAGCGTGATTGGACAAACCTACGAGCAGTACTTC.

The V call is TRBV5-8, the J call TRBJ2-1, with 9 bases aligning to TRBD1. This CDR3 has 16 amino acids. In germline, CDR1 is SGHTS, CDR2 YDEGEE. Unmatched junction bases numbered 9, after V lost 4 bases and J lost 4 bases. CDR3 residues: CASSPGTGRLYNEQFF. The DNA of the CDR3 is TGTGCCAGCAGCCCTGGGACAGGGAGATTATACAATGAGCAGTTCTTC.